Here is one T cell receptor beta chain with its context. Its antigen is currently unknown. The entry originates in a study of cytomegalovirus exposure and HLA in healthy donors. Study results and caveats: The authors confirmed in vitro that a few CMV-associated chains were specific for CMV antigens.

TCRdb keeps only in-frame clones here, not all; method: immunoSEQ multiplex PCR. The repertoire consists of roughly 130,000 clones, with about nine tenths occurring once and the leading ten covering about 1.5%. This TCR derives from a man younger than 40 in good health and CMV-seronegative. Sequencing used PBMCs.

The CDR3 reads CASSIRGDTQYF. The CDR3 DNA sequence: TGTGCCAGTAGTATTCGCGGGGATACGCAGTATTTT. V gene TRBV19 combines with J gene TRBJ2-3; possibly TRBD2 for D (5 bases). Germline V gene sequence: CDR1 LNHDA, CDR2 SQIVND (reference sequence). This CDR3 contains 12 residues. Trimming took 3 bases from V and 6 from J, leaving 7 bases between them.